This TCR beta chain was sequenced for a study of lymphopenia after photon versus proton radiotherapy. Study-wide results and caveats: Photon-treated patients lost naive T cells and TCR diversity; proton-treated stayed stable. Authors raise, but do not show, better survival with proton therapy. In patients who died, overall survival fell as post-nadir TCR diversity dropped more.

To note about this clone: Its antigen is currently unknown.

Some clones are missing from TCRdb's copy, which holds only in-frame ones; the method was immunoSEQ multiplex PCR. The sample records tens of thousands of clones, 92% being singletons. The CDR3 is made up of 15 amino acids. V dropped 3 bases and J dropped 3; count of bases not matched to a gene: 6. CDR1 and CDR2 from the germline V gene are SEHNR and FQNEAQ (reference sequence). The specimen comprised peripheral blood, sampled from a patient treated with photon-based radiotherapy. The V and J genes are TRBV7-9 and TRBJ1-1, with TRBD1 matching 8 bases. This clonotype was obtained from a woman in her 40s with cholangiocarcinoma. The CDR3 bases are TGTGCCAGCAGCTTCTCAGGGGGCATCTACACTGAAGCTTTCTTT. This translates into CASSFSGGIYTEAFF.